The clone carrying this TCR beta chain was seen at least ten times. The CDR3 is 14 residues long. Germline CDR1 reads SGHVS; CDR2 reads FQNEAQ. Trimming took 7 bases from V and 1 from J, leaving 12 bases between them. The data belong to a study of early T cells in non-severe SARS-CoV-2 infection. TCRdb re-analysed the 5' RACE reads in MiXCR, keeping a single row per CDR3 protein. Altogether under 35,000 distinct CDR3 sequences are present, less than 6.5% being singletons, with the ten largest covering around 3.7%. Material: whole blood. The chain employs TRBV7-8 and TRBJ2-3; the D is unclear. This clonotype originated in an adult who was a healthcare worker with PCR-confirmed SARS-CoV-2 infection or an uninfected control (not recorded which). CDR3 in DNA: TGTGCCAGCACCTCACTCCCCGGCACAGATACGCAGTATTTT. This gives the protein CASTSLPGTDTQYF.